These T cell receptor beta chains were read from a single sample in a study of blood T cell repertoires in COVID-19. Produced via immunoSEQ multiplex PCR; TCRdb's table is partial and in-frame only. The table lists a few hundred thousand clones, about nine tenths of them singletons. The sample comprised peripheral blood. The receptor source for this set is a woman aged 25-40 years with COVID-19, enrolled during active disease. Both conserved end residues are part of each CDR3. Each record gives: CDR3 DNA, CDR3 protein, clone size, CDR3 length, J gene, D gene, V gene. A D gene is named only where the DNA matches it firmly. For some rows the clone size is stated as once, few or many, or as a class when expanded; others skip it.

CDR3nt: TGTGCCAGCAGCTTTCTAGGACTAACCACAGATACGCAGTATTTT
CDR3aa: CASSFLGLTTDTQYF
abundance: .
len: 15
j_gene: TRBJ2-3
d_gene: .
v_gene: TRBV7-3

CDR3nt: TGTGCCAGCAGCTCCCAAAGGAAACACGGCACTAAAGCTTTCTTT
CDR3aa: CASSSQRKHGTKAFF
abundance: .
len: 15
j_gene: TRBJ1-1
d_gene: .
v_gene: TRBV11-3

CDR3nt: TGTGCCAGCAGAAGACAGGACAATCAGCCCCAGCATTTT
CDR3aa: CASRRQDNQPQHF
abundance: few
len: 13
j_gene: TRBJ1-5
d_gene: .
v_gene: TRBV6-5

CDR3nt: TGCAGCGTTGAAGGATTGGGACAGGGCTTTGAAGCTTTCTTT
CDR3aa: CSVEGLGQGFEAFF
abundance: few
len: 14
j_gene: TRBJ1-1
d_gene: TRBD1
v_gene: TRBV29-1

CDR3nt: TGTGCCAGCAGCTTAGGTCCCCAAACCAGGGAGACCCAGTACTTC
CDR3aa: CASSLGPQTRETQYF
abundance: .
len: 15
j_gene: TRBJ2-5
d_gene: .
v_gene: TRBV7-2

CDR3nt: TGTGCCACCCTCGGACGGGACAGCAGAGGACTTAACACTGAAGCTTTCTTT
CDR3aa: CATLGRDSRGLNTEAFF
abundance: .
len: 17
j_gene: TRBJ1-1
d_gene: TRBD1
v_gene: TRBV19

CDR3nt: TGTGCCAGCAGCGGCGACAGGGGCAGGGAGCAGTTCTTC
CDR3aa: CASSGDRGREQFF
abundance: .
len: 13
j_gene: TRBJ2-1
d_gene: TRBD1
v_gene: TRBV7-2

CDR3nt: TGTGCCAGCAGCCCAGGGGGCACGGTATACAATGAGCAGTTCTTC
CDR3aa: CASSPGGTVYNEQFF
abundance: .
len: 15
j_gene: TRBJ2-1
d_gene: TRBD1
v_gene: TRBV7-9

CDR3nt: TGTGCCAGTAGTATTTTTGGACAGGAGAGTGGAGCTTTCTTT
CDR3aa: CASSIFGQESGAFF
abundance: .
len: 14
j_gene: TRBJ1-1
d_gene: TRBD1
v_gene: TRBV19

CDR3nt: TGTGCCAGCAGCCCCGTGGTAGGGGGCGAAGGCTACACCTTC
CDR3aa: CASSPVVGGEGYTF
abundance: .
len: 14
j_gene: TRBJ1-2
d_gene: TRBD1
v_gene: TRBV3-1/TRBV3-2

CDR3nt: TGTGCCAGCAGTGTTCCCAACCTTCGACAGGCTTCCTACGAGCAGTACTTC
CDR3aa: CASSVPNLRQASYEQYF
abundance: .
len: 17
j_gene: TRBJ2-7
d_gene: .
v_gene: TRBV2